These T cell receptor beta chains were read from a single sample in a study of cytomegalovirus exposure and HLA in healthy donors. Assay used: immunoSEQ multiplex PCR; TCRdb lists only in-frame clones, some missing. Here the sample spans tens of thousands of clones, around 92% being singletons. The sample comprised PBMCs. These receptors all come from a woman under 30 in good health and CMV-seronegative. Each CDR3 is given with its conserved first and last residue. The D gene is left open where the match is weak. Rows may omit the clone size; those that give it use once, few, many or a size class.

V,D,size,J,DNA,CDR3
TRBV27,NA,NA,TRBJ2-7,TGTGCCAGCAGTTTGCGGGCAGCCTACGAGCAGTACTTC,CASSLRAAYEQYF
TRBV5-1,NA,medium-sized,TRBJ1-6,TGCGCCAGCAGCTTGTCCTCAGGGAGGTCACCCCTCCACTTT,CASSLSSGRSPLHF
TRBV5-4,TRBD2,NA,TRBJ2-7,TGTGCCAGCAGCCTCAAACGGGGGGGTGGGCCTACCTCCTACGAGCAGTACTTC,CASSLKRGGGPTSYEQYF
TRBV4-1,TRBD1,NA,TRBJ2-6,TGCGCCAGCAGCCAAGATTTGGCAGGACAGGGGACTCCCGGGGCCAACGTCCTGACTTTC,CASSQDLAGQGTPGANVLTF
TRBV6-4,TRBD1,NA,TRBJ1-2,TGTGCCAGCAGTGAGAGGACAGGGGCGGTCGGGGGCTACACCTTC,CASSERTGAVGGYTF
TRBV7-2,NA,NA,TRBJ2-2,TGTGCCAGCAGCCGACTACCGAACACCGGGGAGCTGTTTTTT,CASSRLPNTGELFF
TRBV5-1,NA,NA,TRBJ2-2,TGCGCCAGCAGCTTTCAAGGGAGGAACACCGGGGAGCTGTTTTTT,CASSFQGRNTGELFF
TRBV5-4,TRBD1,NA,TRBJ2-1,TGTGCCAGCAGCTCAGGACAGGGGGCGTCGGGTGAGCAGTTCTTC,CASSSGQGASGEQFF
TRBV7-6,NA,NA,TRBJ1-1,TGTGCCAGCAGCGATCGTCGGGGGGCCACTGAAGCTTTCTTT,CASSDRRGATEAFF
TRBV6-5,TRBD1,NA,TRBJ1-4,TGTGCCAGCAGCTCCGGGACAGGGTATGAAAAACTGTTTTTT,CASSSGTGYEKLFF
TRBV28,NA,NA,TRBJ2-5,TGTGCCAGCAGTTTCAGACAGACCCAAGAGACCCAGTACTTC,CASSFRQTQETQYF
TRBV7-8,TRBD2,NA,TRBJ2-7,TGTGCCACCGCAAATATAGCGGGAGTACTCGAGCAGTACTTC,CATANIAGVLEQYF
TRBV6-6,TRBD1,few,TRBJ1-1,TGTGCCAGCAGCCGACAGGGATCTGAAGCTTTCTTT,CASSRQGSEAFF
TRBV28,TRBD1,NA,TRBJ1-2,TGTGCCAGCAGCTCGCACACCGGGACAGTCCATGGCTACACCTTC,CASSSHTGTVHGYTF
TRBV6-5,NA,NA,TRBJ2-7,TGTGCCAGCAGTTATGACAGCTATTACGAGCAGTACTTC,CASSYDSYYEQYF
TRBV4-2,TRBD2,NA,TRBJ2-1,TGTGCCAGCAGCCAAGGGACTAGCGGGGGTAGAGTTGAGCAGTTCTTC,CASSQGTSGGRVEQFF
TRBV4-2,NA,NA,TRBJ2-1,TGTGCCAGCAGCCAAGAAGTCAGGGTAGGCTACAATGAGCAGTTCTTC,CASSQEVRVGYNEQFF
TRBV5-1,TRBD2,NA,TRBJ2-7,TGCGCCAGCAGCTTCTCCCGACTAGCGGGAGGGTCCTACGAGCAGTACTTC,CASSFSRLAGGSYEQYF
TRBV7-2,TRBD2,NA,TRBJ2-3,TGTGCCAGCAGCCTACTTAGCGGGGGGGCCACAGATACGCAGTATTTT,CASSLLSGGATDTQYF
TRBV25-1,TRBD1,NA,TRBJ1-5,TGTGCCAGCAGAGGACAGGGCAATCAGCCCCAGCATTTT,CASRGQGNQPQHF
TRBV14,NA,NA,TRBJ1-2,TGTGCCAGCAGAATCTCAGGGTCGATCCATGGCTACACCTTC,CASRISGSIHGYTF
TRBV6-1,NA,NA,TRBJ2-4,TGTGCCAGCAGTGAAATGGCAGGGGCCCAAAACATTCAGTACTTC,CASSEMAGAQNIQYF
TRBV7-6,NA,once,TRBJ1-5,TGTGCCAGCAGCGTAGGGACAAATATTAATCAGCCCCAGCATTTT,CASSVGTNINQPQHF
TRBV10-1,NA,few,TRBJ1-5,TGCGCCAGCACAACAGGGCCTCTGACCCAGCATTTT,CASTTGPLTQHF
TRBV5-1,NA,once,TRBJ2-1,TGCGCCAGCAGCTTGGATACAGGGATGTACAATGAGCAGTTCTTC,CASSLDTGMYNEQFF
TRBV6-5,NA,NA,TRBJ1-2,TGTGCCAGCAGCATAAACAGGGATAGCCGTGGCTACACCTTC,CASSINRDSRGYTF
TRBV2,TRBD1,once,TRBJ1-1,TGTGCCAGCAGGAAACAGGGGGAGGTTAGCACTGAAGCTTTCTTT,CASRKQGEVSTEAFF
TRBV7-2,NA,NA,TRBJ2-2,TGTGCCAGCAGCTCCGGGACACCAACCGGGGAGCTGTTTTTT,CASSSGTPTGELFF
TRBV6-4,TRBD2,once,TRBJ2-1,TGTGCCAGCAGTGGACTAGCGGGTTATGAGCAGTTCTTC,CASSGLAGYEQFF
TRBV5-1,TRBD2,NA,TRBJ2-3,TGCGCCAGCAGCCTAGATAGCGGGAGGGCCGCCACAGATACGCAGTATTTT,CASSLDSGRAATDTQYF
TRBV27,TRBD1,NA,TRBJ2-5,TGTGCCAGCAGTTTATGGGGCAGGGGGATCCAAGAGACCCAGTACTTC,CASSLWGRGIQETQYF
TRBV28,NA,NA,TRBJ2-3,TGTGCCAGCAGTTTAGGTACAGGGTCAGATACGCAGTATTTT,CASSLGTGSDTQYF
TRBV7-6,NA,NA,TRBJ1-1,TGTGCCAGCAGCTTAGTTCTAGGGAACACTGAAGCTTTCTTT,CASSLVLGNTEAFF
TRBV6-1,TRBD1,NA,TRBJ2-7,TGTGCCAGCACCCAGAGGGGGCAGGGCGTCAGCGAGCAGTACTTC,CASTQRGQGVSEQYF
TRBV7-9,NA,NA,TRBJ2-1,TGTGCCAGCAGCTTAAGGGGAACGACGGGAGATGAGCAGTTCTTC,CASSLRGTTGDEQFF
TRBV14,TRBD2,once,TRBJ2-2,TGTGCCAGCAGCCAAGATCAGTGGACTAGCGGATACACCGGGGAGCTGTTTTTT,CASSQDQWTSGYTGELFF
TRBV19,NA,NA,TRBJ2-1,TGTGCCAGTAGTCCCCGGGACACGAACTCCAATGAGCAGTTCTTC,CASSPRDTNSNEQFF
TRBV28,TRBD1,NA,TRBJ1-1,TGTGCCAGCAGTTTAAGACAGGGGGCGAGGACTGAAGCTTTCTTT,CASSLRQGARTEAFF
TRBV5-3,NA,NA,TRBJ1-4,TGTGCCAGAAGAAAAAGGGGGAGGGGTGAAAAACTGTTTTTT,CARRKRGRGEKLFF
TRBV5-1,NA,NA,TRBJ2-1,TGCGCCAGCAGCTTAGGACTCCACGAGCCGTTCTTC,CASSLGLHEPFF
TRBV6-1,TRBD2,NA,TRBJ2-3,TGTGCCAGCAGTGAAGTAGATAGCGGGGGGGCAGATACGCAGTATTTT,CASSEVDSGGADTQYF
TRBV28,NA,NA,TRBJ2-3,TGTGCCAGCCTAGGGACACCAGACACAGATACGCAGTATTTT,CASLGTPDTDTQYF
TRBV5-6,NA,NA,TRBJ1-1,TGTGCCAGCAGCCCGGGGGGGGGCGTAGTGGCTTTCTTT,CASSPGGGVVAFF